This passage covers 23 T cell receptor beta chains from one sample sequenced in a study of CD8+ T cells in alopecia areata. As to treatment: oral pan-JAK inhibitor, 5-10 mg twice daily. In each case, RNA was isolated and then reverse transcribed into cDNA as the sequencing template. Sequencing was performed with immunoSEQ multiplex PCR; in TCRdb, only in-frame clones are kept and a portion is missing. Altogether roughly 190,000 clones are present, more than 55% being singletons, with the ten largest covering roughly 3.3%. The specimen comprised CD4+ T cells sorted from blood, sampled at week 4, from a patient treated with tofacitinib. The receptor source for this set is a human donor with alopecia areata.

The V gene is TRBV4-1, the J gene TRBJ1-5; no reliable D call. Deletions cut 1 base from V and 7 bases from J, with 17 bases between. Germline CDR1 is MGHRA and CDR2 is YSYEKL. The CDR3 is 16 amino acids. The CDR3 is CASSQVLTKEPQPQHF. The CDR3 nucleotides are TGCGCCAGCAGCCAAGTCCTGACGAAAGAGCCCCAGCCCCAGCATTTT.

This clone was seen a few times. The chain employs TRBV12-5 and TRBJ2-4; D remains unclear. The CDR3 runs to 14 residues. V lost 6 bases, J lost 7 bases, and 16 bases lay in between. Germline V gene lookup returns CDR1 LGHNT and CDR2 FRNRAP. In nucleotides, the CDR3 is TGTGCTAGTGGCGCGGACGGCCCACGTAACATTCAGTACTTC. As protein: CASGADGPRNIQYF.

DNA for the CDR3: TGTGCCAGCAAGGGCCAGCGGGGCGAGTACGAGCAGTACTTC. Protein sequence: CASKGQRGEYEQYF. The chain is built from TRBV2 and TRBJ2-7; 7 bases agree with TRBD2. This CDR3 is 14 amino acids long. Germline CDR1 and CDR2: SNHLY and FYNNEI. V trimming: 7 bases; J trimming: 4 bases; junction bases outside the gene matches: 10. The whole variable domain, remainder taken from reference TRBV2 and TRBJ2-7, is EPEVTQTPSHQVTQMGQEVILRCVPISNHLYFYWYRQILGQKVEFLVSFYNNEISEKSEIFDDQFSVERPDGSNFTLKIRSTKLEDSAMYFCASKGQRGEYEQYFGPGTRLTVT.

In DNA, the CDR3 is TGTGCCAGCAGTGGGAGCATGAACACTGAAGCTTTCTTT. Translation gives CASSGSMNTEAFF. The rearrangement uses TRBV25-1 and TRBJ1-1; D gene uncertain. There are 13 residues in the CDR3. The germline CDR1 and CDR2 sequences are MGHDK and SYGVNS. V was shortened by 4 bases and J by 0 bases, with 6 bases between the two germline ends.

The V and J genes are TRBV30 and TRBJ2-2; D remains ambiguous. Trimming cost V 0 bases and J 3 bases, with 5 bases left between them. Germline V CDR1 and CDR2: GTSNPN, SVGIG (reference sequence). This CDR3 spans 13 amino acids. The CDR3, as DNA: TGTGCCTGGAGTGTAACGTACACCGGGGAGCTGTTTTTT. It codes for CAWSVTYTGELFF.

The sample holds a few counts of this clone. The J gene is TRBJ2-5, the V gene TRBV7-9, with D perhaps matching TRBD1 or TRBD2 (5 bases each). The CDR3 has 14 amino acids. Trimming shortened V by 3 bases and J by 5 bases, and 13 bases separated the two germline ends. CDR1 is SEHNR and CDR2 is FQNEAQ in the germline V gene (reference sequence). The CDR3 region is CASSFGDQRETQYF. The CDR3 nucleotides read TGTGCCAGCAGCTTCGGGGACCAGCGGGAGACCCAGTACTTC.

This clone occurred once. This CDR3 reads CASSAGTTNEKLFF. CDR3 DNA sequence: TGTGCCAGCAGCGCCGGGACAACTAATGAAAAACTGTTTTTT. This chain connects TRBV9 to TRBJ1-4; D remains ambiguous. The CDR3 length is 14 residues. Germline V gives CDR1 SGDLS, CDR2 YYNGEE. The ends were cut back, 3 bases at V and 0 bases at J, with 6 bases in the middle.

CDR3: CASSQAQNSPLHF. CDR3 sequence (DNA): TGTGCCAGCAGCCAAGCCCAAAATTCACCCCTCCACTTT. The rearrangement links TRBV4-2 to TRBJ1-6; D call uncertain. The V gene's germline CDR1 is LGHNA and CDR2 YNFKEQ. CDR3 size: 13 residues. V lost 1 base, J lost 7 bases, and 5 bases lay in between.

The V call is TRBV4-2, the J call TRBJ2-5, with a weak D call TRBD2 (6 bases). This CDR3 is built from 14 residues. CDR1 and CDR2 from the germline V gene are LGHNA and YNFKEQ. V lost 4 bases to trimming and J lost 4 bases, with 13 bases between them. The CDR3 DNA is TGTGCCAGCAGCCTAAGCGGGCCAGGAGAGACCCAGTACTTC. It is translated as CASSLSGPGETQYF.

The chain links TRBV6-1 to TRBJ2-2; D unclear. Trimming took off 3 bases at V and 6 bases at J, with 8 bases between the two ends. The CDR3 runs to 13 residues. CDR1 is MNHNS, CDR2 SASEGT, per germline. CDR3 DNA sequence: TGTGCCAGCAGTGATCTACAACCCGGGGAGCTGTTTTTT. Its protein is CASSDLQPGELFF.

Notes on this clone: Other DNA sequences in this specimen translate into the identical CDR3. J is TRBJ2-5 and V is TRBV5-1; 9 bases map to TRBD2. Germline V lookup: CDR1 SGHRS, CDR2 YFSETQ. Trimming took 3 bases from V and 5 from J; bases not matched to a gene: 5. The CDR3 has 14 residues. CDR3 amino acids: CASSSGTSRETQYF. The CDR3 nucleotides are TGCGCCAGCAGCTCCGGGACTAGCCGGGAGACCCAGTACTTC.

The V gene is TRBV7-8, the J gene TRBJ2-7; D may be TRBD1 (6 bases). V was pared by 5 bases and J by 7 bases, with 24 bases between. The germline CDR1 and CDR2 sequences are SGHVS and FQNEAQ. This CDR3 is built from 16 residues. The DNA for the CDR3 is TGTGCCAGCAGCCCGCCCCCACTTATACAGGGCTGGGAGCAGTACTTC. It codes for CASSPPPLIQGWEQYF.

The chain recombines TRBV7-2 with TRBJ2-5; D could derive from TRBD1 or TRBD2 (6 bases each). Germline V gene lookup returns CDR1 SGHTA and CDR2 FQGNSA. The CDR3 is 14 residues long. Trimming removed 6 bases from V and 5 bases from J, with 16 bases in between. CDR3 amino acids: CASRPPLGGETQYF. The CDR3 DNA is TGTGCCAGCAGACCTCCTCTAGGGGGGGAGACCCAGTACTTC.

This clone was seen a handful of times. J is TRBJ1-1 and V is TRBV25-1, with 7 bases that match TRBD1. The germline gives CDR1 MGHDK, CDR2 SYGVNS. The CDR3 sequence is 16 residues long. Trimming took 0 bases from V and 6 from J; bases not matched to a gene: 10. CDR3 DNA: TGTGCCAGCAGTGAATATGGTCGGGCAGGGGGTCCTGAAGCTTTCTTT. As protein: CASSEYGRAGGPEAFF.

This clone was seen ten or more times. The J gene is TRBJ1-2, the V gene TRBV7-9; 9 nucleotides line up with TRBD1. Trimming at V came to 4 bases and at J to 2 bases, leaving 5 bases not matched to a gene. Per germline, CDR1 SEHNR and CDR2 FQNEAQ (reference sequence). The CDR3 consists of 15 residues. The CDR3 spells CASSSGQGINYGYTF. CDR3 coding DNA: TGTGCCAGCAGCTCCGGACAGGGGATCAACTATGGCTACACCTTC.

This clone has a handful of counts. The genes are TRBV7-2 and TRBJ1-2; D unclear. V lost 1 base, J lost 4 bases, and 13 bases lay in between. CDR1 and CDR2 from the germline V gene are SGHTA and FQGNSA. The CDR3 extends over 15 amino acids. CDR3 residues: CASSLGRDLPYGYTF. The CDR3 nucleotides are TGTGCCAGCAGCTTAGGGCGGGATTTACCCTATGGCTACACCTTC.

This rearrangement joins TRBV29-1 to TRBJ2-3, with 7 positions matching TRBD1. J gave up 4 bases and V 7 bases, and 5 bases lay outside the gene matches. The CDR3 totals 12 residues. Germline CDR1 and CDR2: SQVTM and ANQGSEA. The CDR3 DNA is TGCAGCGCCACAACAGGGGCAGATACGCAGTATTTT. Its translation: CSATTGADTQYF.

This clone showed up just a few times. The chain uses TRBV5-5 and TRBJ2-1; the D gene could be TRBD1 or TRBD2 (5 bases each). The CDR3 has 13 residues. V was trimmed by 6 bases and J by 6 bases, leaving 13 bases between them. Germline CDR1 reads SGHKS; CDR2 reads YYEKEE (reference sequence). CDR3 sequence reads: CASTRDPVNEQFF. The CDR3 nucleotides read TGTGCCAGCACCCGGGACCCCGTCAATGAGCAGTTCTTC.

This sequence joins TRBV6-6 and TRBJ1-3, with 8 bases lining up with TRBD1. The germline CDR1 and CDR2 sequences are MNHNY and SVGAGI (reference sequence). The CDR3 covers 15 residues. Germline trimming cut 5 bases from V and 0 bases from J; bases unmatched to any gene: 3. The CDR3: CASSRDRFSGNTIYF. The CDR3 coding sequence is TGTGCCAGCAGTCGGGACAGGTTCTCTGGAAACACCATATATTTT.

As for this clone: Other nucleotide sequences from this sample produce the same CDR3. The rearrangement joins TRBV29-1 to TRBJ2-2, with TRBD1 matching over 9 bases. This CDR3 has 13 amino acids. CDR1 and CDR2 (germline): SQVTM, ANQGSEA. Losses at the gene ends were 6 bases for V and 5 bases for J; bases not matched to a gene: 4. CDR3 residues: CSVGQGRTGELFF. CDR3 bases: TGCAGCGTGGGACAGGGTAGAACCGGGGAGCTGTTTTTT.

This rearrangement joins TRBV30 to TRBJ1-1; TRBD1 aligns across 10 bases. Germline V lookup: CDR1 GTSNPN, CDR2 SVGIG (reference sequence). This CDR3 contains 11 residues. After removal of 7 bases from V and 6 bases from J, the junction contained 2 bases not matched to a gene. The DNA of the CDR3 is TGTGCCTCTGGACAGGGGGCTGAAGCTTTCTTT. Its translation is CASGQGAEAFF. Complete variable domain (other parts from reference TRBV30 and TRBJ1-1): SQTIHQWPATLVQPVGSPLSLECTVEGTSNPNLYWYRQAAGRGLQLLFYSVGIGQISSEVPQNLSASRPQDRQFILSSKKLLLSDSGFYLCASGQGAEAFFGQGTRLTVV.

V gene TRBV7-2 combines with J gene TRBJ2-7, with 9 bases aligning to TRBD1. Germline assignment: CDR1 SGHTA and CDR2 FQGNSA. The V and J ends lost 1 base and 1 base, in that order; junction bases with no gene match: 5. This CDR3 comprises 16 residues. The DNA for the CDR3 is TGTGCCAGCAGCTTAGTATCGGGACAGGGTTCCTACGAGCAGTACTTC. Its protein product is CASSLVSGQGSYEQYF.

This sequence joins TRBV5-8 and TRBJ2-4; D unclear. This CDR3 has 12 amino acids. V lost 0 bases to trimming and J lost 5 bases, with 3 bases between them. Germline V gives CDR1 SGHTS, CDR2 YDEGEE. CDR3 coding DNA: TGTGCCAGCAGCTTGGCGGAAAACATTCAGTACTTC. This codes for CASSLAENIQYF.